This T cell receptor beta chain appears in the sequencing data of a study of T cell responses to AZD1222 COVID-19 vaccine. Study findings and constraints: The peak T cell response came first, and repertoires were sampled only after it. The sample set comprised mostly white British donors with more females, and clonal diversity was possibly underestimated.

Of note for this clone: As yet, its antigen is unknown. Sequence at one end of the junction differs from germline and may be a read error.

Sequencing used immunoSEQ multiplex PCR; TCRdb keeps in-frame clones, though not all of them. This sample has some 140,000 clones, with about 85% found just once. The CDR3 sequence is 16 residues long. CDR1 is SEHNR, CDR2 FQNEAQ, per germline (reference sequence). The specimen was peripheral blood, collected on day 0 of AZD1222 vaccination. The TCR was taken from an adult in good health. J is TRBJ1-6 and V is TRBV7-9, with TRBD1 matching over 7 bases. In DNA, the CDR3 is TGTGCCAGCACCTTAGCGGCCGGGACAGCACTCTCACCCCTCCACTTT. The encoded protein is CASTLAAGTALSPLHF.